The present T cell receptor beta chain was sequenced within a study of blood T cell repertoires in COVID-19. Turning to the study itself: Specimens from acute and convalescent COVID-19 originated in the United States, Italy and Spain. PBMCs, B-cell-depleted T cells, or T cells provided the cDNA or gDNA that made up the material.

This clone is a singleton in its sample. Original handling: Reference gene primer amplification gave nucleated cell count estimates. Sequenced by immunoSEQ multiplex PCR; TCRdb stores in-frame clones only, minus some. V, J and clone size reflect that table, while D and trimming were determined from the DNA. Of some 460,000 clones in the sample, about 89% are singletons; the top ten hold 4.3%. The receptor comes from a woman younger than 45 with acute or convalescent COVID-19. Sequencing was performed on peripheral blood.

The CDR3 coding sequence is TGCGCCAGCACTCCTAGCGGGGGGTTAGGAGGGGAGAACACCGGGGAGCTGTTTTTT. Translating gives CASTPSGGLGGENTGELFF. The chain couples TRBV10-2 to TRBJ2-2, with TRBD2 matching 11 bases. The CDR3 runs 19 residues. Germline-derived CDR1 and CDR2 are WSHSY and SAAADI. The V and J ends lost 7 bases and 1 base, in that order; junction bases with no gene match: 14.